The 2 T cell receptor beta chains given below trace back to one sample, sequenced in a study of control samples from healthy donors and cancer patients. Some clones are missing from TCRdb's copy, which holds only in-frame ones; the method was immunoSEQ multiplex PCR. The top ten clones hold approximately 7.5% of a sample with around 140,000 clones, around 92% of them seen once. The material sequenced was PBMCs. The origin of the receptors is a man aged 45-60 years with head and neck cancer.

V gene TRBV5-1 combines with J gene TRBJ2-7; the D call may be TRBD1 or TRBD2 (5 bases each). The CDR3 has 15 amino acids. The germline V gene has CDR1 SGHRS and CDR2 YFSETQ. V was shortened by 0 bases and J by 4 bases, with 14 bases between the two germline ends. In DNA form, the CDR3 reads TGCGCCAGCAGCTTGGCGGGACCAGTAATATACGAGCAGTACTTC. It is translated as CASSLAGPVIYEQYF.

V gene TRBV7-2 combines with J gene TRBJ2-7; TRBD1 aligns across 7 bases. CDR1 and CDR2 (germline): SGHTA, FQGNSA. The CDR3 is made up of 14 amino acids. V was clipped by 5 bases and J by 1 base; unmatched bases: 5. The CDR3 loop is CASSQSGGSYEQYF. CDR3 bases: TGTGCCAGCAGCCAATCAGGGGGTTCCTACGAGCAGTACTTC. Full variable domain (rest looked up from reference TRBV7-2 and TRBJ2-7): GAGVSQSPSNKVTEKGKDVELRCDPISGHTALYWYRQSLGQGLEFLIYFQGNSAPDKSGLPSDRFSAERTGGSVSTLTIQRTQQEDSAVYLCASSQSGGSYEQYFGPGTRLTVT.